Below, 10 T cell receptor beta chains from the same sample are listed, as sequenced in a study of T-cell reconstitution after alpha-beta-depleted transplantation in children. Preparation of the TCRbeta library was carried out with unique molecular identifiers. TCRdb re-derived calls from the PCR reads in MiXCR, one entry per CDR3 protein. The sample has some 400,000 distinct CDR3 sequences, approximately 20% seen once. The sample in question was PBMCs from the stem cell graft donor, obtained from the stem cell graft. These TCRs come from a human donor who donated a stem cell graft to a child with acute myeloid leukemia.

The chain combines TRBV5-1 with TRBJ2-3; a weak D match, TRBD1 (6 bases). CDR3 length equals 13 residues. The V end was cut by 6 bases, the J end by 0 bases, with 8 bases between. CDR1 and CDR2 (germline): SGHRS, YFSETQ. CDR3 nucleotides: TGCGCCAGCACGGACAGTAGCACAGATACGCAGTATTTT. Translating it yields CASTDSSTDTQYF.

There are a few counts of this clonotype. This chain uses TRBV5-1 with TRBJ2-1; D call uncertain. Germline assignment: CDR1 SGHRS and CDR2 YFSETQ. The length of the CDR3 is 14 residues. With 0 bases removed from V and 9 bases from J, the gap between germline ends came to 13 bases. CDR3 nucleotides: TGCGCCAGCAGCTTGGGCGCAACCAGGTCTGAGCAGTTCTTC. Its protein is CASSLGATRSEQFF.

The CDR3 region has the DNA TGCAGTGCCTTAGGGGCAGCTGGGGCCAACGTCCTGACTTTC. It is translated as CSALGAAGANVLTF. This chain links TRBV20-1 with TRBJ2-6, with a possible D match to TRBD1 (5 bases). From germline, CDR1 is DFQATT and CDR2 SNEGSKA (reference sequence). Trimming removed 6 bases at V and 2 bases at J, with 11 bases between. This CDR3 is 14 amino acids long.

Only one count was recorded for this clonotype. Written as DNA, the CDR3 is TGTGCCAGTCAGGGACAGGCAGACTACGAGCAGTACTTC. It is translated as CASQGQADYEQYF. The chain employs TRBV7-2 and TRBJ2-7; 8 bases agree with TRBD1. CDR1 and CDR2 (germline): SGHTA, FQGNSA. The CDR3 has 13 amino acids. V dropped 9 bases and J dropped 3; count of bases not matched to a gene: 7.

This chain connects TRBV12-3 or TRBV12-4 to TRBJ2-7, with 9 bases aligning to TRBD2. This CDR3 contains 15 residues. The V gene end was trimmed by 6 bases and the J gene end by 4 bases; junction bases not matched to a gene: 10. For the CDR3, the DNA is TGTGCCAGCAGCCCGCGGGGTCTAGCGGGGTACGAGCAGTACTTC. It yields the protein CASSPRGLAGYEQYF.

This clonotype was recorded many times. CDR3 bases: TGTGCCAGCAGCCGAGATCTCGAAAACATTCAGTACTTC. It specifies CASSRDLENIQYF. The chain combines TRBV12-3 or TRBV12-4 with TRBJ2-4; D unclear. Trimming pared 6 bases from V and 5 bases from J, leaving 11 bases between. This CDR3 is built from 13 residues.

This clonotype has more than one count but fewer than ten. This chain joins TRBV28 and TRBJ1-2, with TRBD1 identical over 8 bases. Germline assignment: CDR1 MDHEN and CDR2 SYDVKM. CDR3 length: 13 residues. V lost 3 bases to trimming and J lost 4 bases; unmatched junction nucleotides: 1. The CDR3 loop is CASSLGQVYGYTF. In DNA, the CDR3 is TGTGCCAGCAGTTTGGGACAGGTCTATGGCTACACCTTC.

The J gene is TRBJ2-5, the V gene TRBV7-3, with 7 bases matching TRBD1. CDR3 size: 19 residues. Per germline, CDR1 SGHTA and CDR2 FQGTGA. Germline trimming cut 5 bases from V and 5 bases from J; bases unmatched to any gene: 23. The CDR3 sequence is CASSKRQGEGLPSQETQYF. DNA for the CDR3: TGTGCCAGCAGCAAGCGGCAGGGGGAAGGGCTCCCATCCCAGGAGACCCAGTACTTC.

This clonotype occurred a few times. V gene TRBV7-3 combines with J gene TRBJ1-5; TRBD1 matches 8 bases. After removal of 4 bases from V and 11 bases from J, the junction contained 7 bases not matched to a gene. Germline V gene sequence: CDR1 SGHTA, CDR2 FQGTGA. The CDR3 contains 13 residues. The CDR3 is CASSSNPGGAQHF. The CDR3, as DNA: TGTGCCAGCAGCTCAAATCCAGGGGGCGCCCAGCATTTT.

The sample holds a few counts of this clonotype. The J gene is TRBJ2-2, the V gene TRBV5-1, with 9 positions matching TRBD2. Trimming took 5 bases from V and 6 from J; bases not matched to a gene: 8. The CDR3 is 15 residues long. CDR1 and CDR2 (germline): SGHRS, YFSETQ. The CDR3 bases are TGCGCCAGCAGTGGGACTAGCACGCGATCCGGGGAGCTGTTTTTT. It yields the protein CASSGTSTRSGELFF.